This T cell receptor (beta chain) was identified in a study of CD8 T cells in Susac syndrome. Germline V lookup: CDR1 DFQATT, CDR2 SNEGSKA (reference sequence). This CDR3 region has 13 residues. The V end was cut by 5 bases, the J end by 5 bases, with 15 bases between. When the RNA was reverse transcribed, random hexamers were used with an input of roughly 0.5 to 1 ug. TCRdb processed the immunoSEQ multiplex PCR reads anew with MiXCR; each CDR3 protein has one entry. This sample has 150,000 or so distinct CDR3 sequences, with approximately 95% found just once. The sample comprised CD4+ T cells from PBMCs. The chain employs TRBV20-1 and TRBJ1-1; maybe TRBD1 (6 bases). The sequence was collected from a human donor with Susac syndrome. The DNA of the CDR3 is TGCAGTGCTCCCGTAGAAGGGGGGACTGAAGCTTTCTTT. Its translation is CSAPVEGGTEAFF.